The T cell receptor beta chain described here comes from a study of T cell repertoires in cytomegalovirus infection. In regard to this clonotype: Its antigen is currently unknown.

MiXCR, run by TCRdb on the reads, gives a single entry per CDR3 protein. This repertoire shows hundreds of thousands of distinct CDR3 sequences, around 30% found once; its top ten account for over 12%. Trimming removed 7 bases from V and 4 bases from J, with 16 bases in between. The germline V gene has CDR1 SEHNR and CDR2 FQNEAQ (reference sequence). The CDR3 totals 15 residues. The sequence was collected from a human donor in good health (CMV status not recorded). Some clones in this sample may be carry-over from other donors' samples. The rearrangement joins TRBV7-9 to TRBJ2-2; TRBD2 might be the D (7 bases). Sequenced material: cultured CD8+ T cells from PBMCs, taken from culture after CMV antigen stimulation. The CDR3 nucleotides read TGTGCCAGCACCCCGGGAGGAGGGGGCACCGGGGAGCTGTTTTTT. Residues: CASTPGGGGTGELFF.